This T cell receptor beta chain appears in the sequencing data of a study of response to subunit inactivated influenza vaccine (dated by TCRdb to 2017 to 2018). Background on the whole study: Deep quantitative profiling of the T cell receptor repertoire was used in the study to follow responses to a trivalent subunit inactivated influenza vaccine.

General findings and caveats noted by the study authors: It was suggested by the authors that each seasonal influenza vaccination may recruit only a limited number of new T cells.

Concerning this clonotype itself: The target of this receptor is not known. No quality values exist for individual bases; no much larger clone is one base distant.

Libraries were made using RT-PCR. The sequencer was an Illumina HiSeq 2500. TCRdb passed the public sequencing reads through fastp at Q25 and MiXCR, retaining productive beta sequences. Identical CDR3 proteins give one entry, which carries the most common genes and DNA. The sample records around 190,000 distinct CDR3 sequences, approximately 15% of which are singletons. Together, the top ten hold 26% of the sample. The CDR3 measures 17 amino acids from cysteine to phenylalanine. The sequence is cut down to CDR3 DNA, 51 bases in frame from base 1. A distance of 11 bases separates the germline ends of V and J, which lose 2 bases and 0 bases respectively. The CDR1 and CDR2 encoded by the germline V gene (reference sequence) are SEHNR and FQNEAQ.

This receptor was identified in a man aged 50 to 59 who received an inactivated influenza vaccine. Donor details come from another sample of the same person, matched by shared clones. The sequences come from CD8+ T cells sorted from PBMCs, collected roughly 5 days after vaccination. The chain links TRBV7-9 with TRBJ1-6; perhaps TRBD1 is the D gene, with 6 bases matching. The DNA is as follows: TGTGCCAGCAGCTTAACAGGGCCGAGCTCCTATAATTCACCCCTCCACTTT. It is translated as CASSLTGPSSYNSPLHF.